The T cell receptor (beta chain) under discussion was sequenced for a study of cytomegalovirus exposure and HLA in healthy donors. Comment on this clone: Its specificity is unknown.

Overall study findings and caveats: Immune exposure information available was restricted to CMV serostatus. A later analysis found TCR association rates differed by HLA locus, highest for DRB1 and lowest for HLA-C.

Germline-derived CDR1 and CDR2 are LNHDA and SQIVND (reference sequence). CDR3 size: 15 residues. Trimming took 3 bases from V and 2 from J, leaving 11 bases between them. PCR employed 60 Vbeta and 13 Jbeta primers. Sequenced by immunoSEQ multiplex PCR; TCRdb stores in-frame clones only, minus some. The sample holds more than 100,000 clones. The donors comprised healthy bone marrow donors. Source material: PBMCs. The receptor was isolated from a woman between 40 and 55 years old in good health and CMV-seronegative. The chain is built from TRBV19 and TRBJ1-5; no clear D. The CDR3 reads CASSMLTGGNQPQHF. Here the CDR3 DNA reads TGTGCCAGTAGTATGCTAACGGGTGGCAATCAGCCCCAGCATTTT.